The source of this TCR beta chain is a study of blood T cell repertoires in COVID-19. Overall study: There were acute and convalescent COVID-19 samples, and they came from the United States, Italy and Spain. T cells, B-cell-depleted T cells, or PBMCs provided the cDNA or gDNA that served as material.

In the authors' workflow: By means of reference gene primer amplification, nucleated cell counts were estimated. Using immunoSEQ multiplex PCR, the repertoire was profiled, and TCRdb retains in-frame clones only, with some absent. For V, J and clone size, that table is used; D and trimming come from the DNA. This table has hundreds of thousands of clones, 85% to 90% appearing once. This clone has a single count. The TCR sequence derives from a man older than 75 with acute or convalescent COVID-19. The sequenced material came from peripheral blood.

CDR3: CASSYGQGAYEQYF. The CDR3 DNA follows: TGCGCCAGCAGTTACGGACAGGGGGCGTACGAGCAGTACTTC. V usage is TRBV4-1 and J usage is TRBJ2-7; the match to TRBD1 covers 11 bases. Germline lookup yields CDR1 MGHRA and CDR2 YSYEKL. CDR3 length: 14 residues. The V segment lost 6 bases and the J segment 4 bases; nucleotides outside the gene matches: 5.